This passage covers 23 T cell receptor beta chains from one sample sequenced in a study of blood T cell repertoires in COVID-19. Only in-frame clones appear in the TCRdb table, and some are missing; sequencing was by immunoSEQ multiplex PCR. The profile shows under 550,000 clones, roughly 90% of them singletons. Sequencing was performed on peripheral blood. These receptors came from a man between 18 and 35 years old with COVID-19, enrolled during active disease.

V usage is TRBV7-2 and J usage is TRBJ1-2; D remains ambiguous. V lost 3 bases and J 2 bases, leaving 7 bases between the germline ends. The germline V gene has CDR1 SGHTA and CDR2 FQGNSA. This CDR3 comprises 13 residues. The CDR3 protein is CASSFERNYGYTF. The CDR3 DNA is TGTGCCAGCAGCTTCGAGCGGAACTATGGCTACACCTTC.

The V gene is TRBV6-5, the J gene TRBJ2-7, with a tentative D call TRBD1 (6 bases). Germline-derived CDR1 and CDR2 are MNHEY and SVGAGI. CDR3 length: 14 residues. Trimming cost V 4 bases and J 2 bases, with 12 bases left between them. This chain's CDR3 is CASSSYREPYEQYF. CDR3 DNA sequence: TGTGCCAGCAGTTCCTACAGGGAACCCTACGAGCAGTACTTC.

The CDR3 DNA follows: TGTGCCAGCAGCTTTTTGAAGGGGGCGCGGACTAATGAAAAACTGTTTTTT. Translation gives CASSFLKGARTNEKLFF. The chain employs TRBV7-9 and TRBJ1-4; 7 bases align to TRBD1. This CDR3 spans 17 amino acids. Germline CDR1 reads SEHNR; CDR2 reads FQNEAQ (reference sequence). The J segment lost 2 bases and the V segment lost 3 bases, leaving 9 bases of the junction unmatched.

The V and J genes are TRBV3-1 (or the pseudogene TRBV3-2) and TRBJ1-1; the match to TRBD1 covers 7 bases. With 2 bases clipped from V and 6 bases from J, the junction kept 9 bases outside the gene matches. Germline V lookup: CDR1 LGHDT, CDR2 YNNKEL (reference sequence). The CDR3 is 15 amino acids. The CDR3 spells CASSQIETGVAEAFF. The CDR3 nucleotides read TGTGCCAGCAGCCAAATAGAAACAGGGGTGGCTGAAGCTTTCTTT.

The rearrangement uses TRBV2 and TRBJ1-4; D call uncertain. CDR3 length: 14 residues. Trimming took off 7 bases at V and 2 bases at J, with 11 bases between the two ends. Per the germline V gene, CDR1 is SNHLY and CDR2 is FYNNEI. The CDR3: CASKVSGTNEKLFF. For the CDR3, the DNA is TGTGCCAGCAAGGTCTCGGGGACTAATGAAAAACTGTTTTTT.

V usage is TRBV10-2 and J usage is TRBJ2-3; 9 positions agree with TRBD2. Germline trimming cut 8 bases from V and 8 bases from J; bases unmatched to any gene: 17. Germline values: CDR1 WSHSY, CDR2 SAAADI. This CDR3 contains 16 residues. CDR3 bases: TGCGCCAGCGGGCAGTCGGGAGCGGGGGGTCTCGGTACGCAGTATTTT. The encoded protein is CASGQSGAGGLGTQYF.

The chain has TRBV5-5 and TRBJ1-2; the D gene is possibly TRBD1 (5 bases). Germline V gene data show CDR1 as SGHKS and CDR2 as YYEKEE (reference sequence). The CDR3 covers 15 residues. V was clipped by 5 bases and J by 1 base, with 15 bases between them. CDR3 coding DNA: TGTGCCAGCAGTTTTGCCCCGCAGGGTAACTATGGCTACACCTTC. Encoded protein: CASSFAPQGNYGYTF. Full variable domain (outside the CDR3, taken from reference TRBV5-5 and TRBJ1-2): DAGVTQSPTHLIKTRGQQVTLRCSPISGHKSVSWYQQVLGQGPQFIFQYYEKEERGRGNFPDRFSARQFPNYSSELNVNALLLGDSALYLCASSFAPQGNYGYTFGSGTRLTVV.

The chain recombines TRBV25-1 with TRBJ2-2, with D possibly matching TRBD2 (5 bases). In germline, CDR1 is MGHDK, CDR2 SYGVNS. There are 15 residues in the CDR3. V lost 9 bases to trimming and J lost 0 bases, with 14 bases between them. CDR3 coding DNA: TGTGCCAGTGGCCAGACTAACTCGAACACCGGGGAGCTGTTTTTT. Translated, it gives CASGQTNSNTGELFF. The variable domain in full, with the rest retrieved from reference TRBV25-1 and TRBJ2-2, is EADIYQTPRYLVIGTGKKITLECSQTMGHDKMYWYQQDPGMELHLIHYSYGVNSTEKGDLSSESTVSRIRTEHFPLTLESARPSHTSQYLCASGQTNSNTGELFFGEGSRLTVL.

The genes are TRBV11-2 and TRBJ2-7, with 10 bases fitting TRBD1. CDR3 length: 13 residues. Losses at the gene ends were 5 bases for V and 3 bases for J; bases not matched to a gene: 1. CDR1 SGHAT and CDR2 FQNNGV come from the germline V gene. The CDR3 coding sequence is TGTGCCAGCAGCCGGGACAGGGGCTACGAGCAGTACTTC. Protein product: CASSRDRGYEQYF. The entire variable domain, with the rest obtained from reference TRBV11-2 and TRBJ2-7, is as follows: EAGVAQSPRYKIIEKRQSVAFWCNPISGHATLYWYQQILGQGPKLLIQFQNNGVVDDSQLPKDRFSAERLKGVDSTLKIQPAKLEDSAVYLCASSRDRGYEQYFGPGTRLTVT.

V usage is TRBV6-5 and J usage is TRBJ1-6; 7 nucleotides agree with TRBD1. In germline, CDR1 is MNHEY, CDR2 SVGAGI. The CDR3 contains 13 residues. After removal of 6 bases from V and 8 bases from J, the junction contained 4 bases not matched to a gene. The CDR3 loop is CASSRDRDSPLHF. The CDR3 bases are TGTGCCAGCAGCCGGGACAGAGATTCACCCCTCCACTTT.

The genes are TRBV2 and TRBJ2-2, with TRBD2 matching 9 bases. Trimming at V came to 6 bases and at J to 7 bases, leaving 9 bases not matched to a gene. Looked up from germline, CDR1 is SNHLY and CDR2 is FYNNEI. The CDR3 loop spans 15 amino acids. For the CDR3, the DNA is TGTGCCAGCAGACCCGGGACTAGCCGAGGCGGGGAGCTGTTTTTT. It specifies CASRPGTSRGGELFF.

This rearrangement joins TRBV7-8 to TRBJ1-1; D call uncertain. Per the germline V gene, CDR1 is SGHVS and CDR2 is FQNEAQ. The V end was cut by 7 bases, the J end by 1 base, with 13 bases between. The CDR3 consists of 14 residues. CDR3 coding DNA: TGTGCCAGCACTCCAGGACGGGGGAACACTGAAGCTTTCTTT. Its protein is CASTPGRGNTEAFF. The complete variable domain, with remaining parts taken from reference TRBV7-8 and TRBJ1-1, reads GAGVSQSPRYKVAKRGQDVALRCDPISGHVSLFWYQQALGQGPEFLTYFQNEAQLDKSGLPSDRFFAERPEGSVSTLKIQRTQQEDSAVYLCASTPGRGNTEAFFGQGTRLTVV.

The rearrangement uses TRBV3-1 (or the pseudogene TRBV3-2) and TRBJ1-6, with 7 bases fitting TRBD1. Germline CDR1 reads LGHDT; CDR2 reads YNNKEL (reference sequence). This CDR3 is 15 amino acids long. The junction had 10 bases not matched to a gene; V was cut back by 3 bases and J by 11 bases. The CDR3 region is CASSQVQGPGTPLHF. The CDR3 DNA sequence: TGTGCCAGCAGCCAGGTACAGGGGCCGGGGACACCCCTCCACTTT.

The rearrangement links TRBV24-1 to TRBJ2-7; 9 bases are shared with TRBD2. The trim removed 3 bases at V and 5 bases at J, leaving 4 bases unmatched. CDR3 size: 14 residues. CDR1 is KGHDR and CDR2 is SFDVKD in the germline V gene. CDR3: CATSDGLAGDEQYF. CDR3 DNA sequence: TGTGCCACCAGTGATGGGTTAGCGGGAGACGAGCAGTACTTC.

A single count supports this clone. The chain carries TRBV27 and TRBJ2-1, with 8 bases aligning to TRBD2. The CDR3 covers 15 residues. The V gene end was trimmed by 3 bases and the J gene end by 1 base; junction bases not matched to a gene: 2. CDR1 MNHEY and CDR2 SMNVEV come from the germline V gene (reference sequence). CDR3 sequence: CASSLSGGSYNEQFF. DNA of the CDR3: TGTGCCAGCAGTTTGAGCGGGGGATCCTACAATGAGCAGTTCTTC.

This chain joins TRBV11-3 and TRBJ2-2; 9 bases agree with TRBD1. CDR3 length equals 17 residues. V was clipped by 3 bases and J by 6 bases; unmatched bases: 11. Germline CDR1 and CDR2: SGHNT and YENEEA. This CDR3 reads CASSFSQQGARPGELFF. DNA of the CDR3: TGTGCCAGCAGCTTCTCCCAACAGGGGGCAAGACCCGGGGAGCTGTTTTTT.

There are a few counts of this clone. This sequence joins TRBV4-1 and TRBJ2-1; 11 bases line up with TRBD2. The length of the CDR3 is 15 residues. V was pared by 3 bases and J by 10 bases, with 8 bases of the junction left unmatched. Germline values: CDR1 MGHRA, CDR2 YSYEKL. CDR3 region: CASSHEEPSGREQFF. CDR3 DNA: TGCGCCAGCAGCCACGAGGAGCCTAGCGGGAGGGAGCAGTTCTTC.

The V gene is TRBV6-1, the J gene TRBJ1-5, with D unclear. Trimming removed 0 bases from V and 2 bases from J, with 8 bases in between. Germline CDR1 and CDR2: MNHNS and SASEGT. The CDR3 totals 15 residues. In DNA, the CDR3 is TGTGCCAGCAGTGAAGCGCGAAACCGCAATCAGCCCCAGCATTTT. Translation: CASSEARNRNQPQHF.

The chain carries TRBV14 and TRBJ1-2; D possibly corresponds to TRBD1 (5 bases). Trimming took 1 base from V and 3 from J, leaving 6 bases between them. Germline lookup yields CDR1 SGHDN and CDR2 FVKESK. This CDR3 spans 13 amino acids. CDR3 amino acids: CASSQGQYYGYTF. CDR3 nucleotides: TGTGCCAGCAGCCAAGGACAGTACTATGGCTACACCTTC.

V gene TRBV7-2 combines with J gene TRBJ1-1; TRBD1 agrees at 9 bases. Unmatched junction bases numbered 8, after V lost 5 bases and J lost 4 bases. Germline loops: CDR1 SGHTA, CDR2 FQGNSA. The CDR3 is 15 amino acids. CDR3 loop: CASSLTGGAGTEAFF. DNA of the CDR3: TGTGCCAGCAGCCTCACAGGGGGCGCGGGCACTGAAGCTTTCTTT.

The CDR3 coding sequence is TGTGCCAGCAGCACCGGACAGGGTTGGGCTCAGCCCCAGCATTTT. Translation: CASSTGQGWAQPQHF. This sequence joins TRBV9 and TRBJ1-5, with 8 bases that match TRBD1. V was pared by 4 bases and J by 6 bases, with 9 bases of the junction left unmatched. Germline lookup yields CDR1 SGDLS and CDR2 YYNGEE. CDR3 size: 15 residues. The whole variable domain, filled in from reference TRBV9 and TRBJ1-5, reads DSGVTQTPKHLITATGQRVTLRCSPRSGDLSVYWYQQSLDQGLQFLIQYYNGEERAKGNILERFSAQQFPDLHSELNLSSLELGDSALYFCASSTGQGWAQPQHFGDGTRLSIL.

The chain combines TRBV10-3 with TRBJ1-2; TRBD1 agrees at 7 bases. Germline lookup yields CDR1 ENHRY and CDR2 SYGVKD. With V trimmed by 3 bases and J by 2 bases, 15 bases remained unmatched. CDR3 length: 18 residues. The CDR3 sequence is CAISDWDEGAIGNYGYTF. The CDR3 DNA follows: TGTGCCATCAGTGATTGGGATGAGGGGGCAATAGGAAACTATGGCTACACCTTC.

On this clone itself: This sample includes further DNA sequences coding for the same CDR3. The V call is TRBV12-3 or TRBV12-4, the J call TRBJ2-7; no clear D gene. Trimming took 5 bases from V and 1 from J, leaving 3 bases between them. CDR3 length: 11 residues. The CDR3 DNA reads TGTGCCAGCAGTCCTTCCTACGAGCAGTACTTC. This translates into CASSPSYEQYF.